The TCR beta chain under discussion was sequenced for a study of T cells in Graves' hyperthyroidism and ophthalmopathy. Trimming took 5 bases from V and 4 from J; bases not matched to a gene: 9. The CDR3 length is 15 residues. Germline values: CDR1 SGHTS, CDR2 YDEGEE. TCR beta CDR3 regions were amplified from RNA. TCR CDR3 regions were first amplified by RT-PCR with HTBI primers. TCRdb reprocessed the multiplex PCR reads with MiXCR, giving one entry per CDR3 protein. The sample yields approximately 410,000 distinct CDR3 sequences, roughly 14% seen once. This clonotype showed up many times. The chain has TRBV5-8 and TRBJ2-3; 8 nucleotides match TRBD1. This sequence originates from a man aged 18 to 35 with Graves' ophthalmopathy. The specimen sequenced was blood. The CDR3 spells CASRAGAGGSDTQYF. The CDR3 DNA is TGTGCCAGCAGGGCAGGGGCAGGGGGCTCAGATACGCAGTATTTT.